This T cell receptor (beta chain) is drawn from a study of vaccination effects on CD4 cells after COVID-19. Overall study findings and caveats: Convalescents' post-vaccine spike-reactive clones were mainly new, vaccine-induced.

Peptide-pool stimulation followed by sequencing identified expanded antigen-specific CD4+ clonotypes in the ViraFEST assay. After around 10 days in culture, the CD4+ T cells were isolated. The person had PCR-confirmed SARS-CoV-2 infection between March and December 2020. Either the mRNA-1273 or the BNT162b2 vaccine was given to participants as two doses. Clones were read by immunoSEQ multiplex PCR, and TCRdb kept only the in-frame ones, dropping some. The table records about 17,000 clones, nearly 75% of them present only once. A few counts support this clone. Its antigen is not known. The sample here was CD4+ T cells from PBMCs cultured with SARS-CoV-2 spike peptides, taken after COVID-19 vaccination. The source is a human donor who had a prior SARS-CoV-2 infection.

CDR3 sequence (DNA): TGTGCCAGCAGCCCGACGGGGAGCTCCTACGAGCAGTACTTC. It encodes CASSPTGSSYEQYF. The V gene is TRBV6-6, the J gene TRBJ2-7; weak D call: TRBD2 (5 bases). The germline V gene has CDR1 MNHNY and CDR2 SVGAGI (reference sequence). The CDR3 is 14 amino acids. V lost 6 bases and J lost 0, with 12 bases in between.